These 19 T cell receptor beta chains came from one sample sequenced in a study of cytomegalovirus exposure and HLA in healthy donors. The PCR had 60 Vbeta and 13 Jbeta primers. Assay: immunoSEQ multiplex PCR; the TCRdb copy retains only in-frame clones and omits some. The top ten clones hold roughly 3.4% of a sample with some 160,000 clones, about 84% of them seen once. Source material: PBMCs. The receptors derive from a male donor in good health and CMV-seronegative.

The chain links TRBV2 to TRBJ2-1; D is possibly TRBD1 (5 bases). Trimming left V 5 bases short and J 3 bases short, with 14 bases between. Per germline, CDR1 SNHLY and CDR2 FYNNEI. This CDR3 has 15 amino acids. As DNA, the CDR3 is TGTGCCAGCAGTATAGACCGGCAGGGCTACAATGAGCAGTTCTTC. Translating gives CASSIDRQGYNEQFF. The full variable domain, in which reference TRBV2 and TRBJ2-1 provide the parts outside the CDR3, is EPEVTQTPSHQVTQMGQEVILRCVPISNHLYFYWYRQILGQKVEFLVSFYNNEISEKSEIFDDQFSVERPDGSNFTLKIRSTKLEDSAMYFCASSIDRQGYNEQFFGPGTRLTVL.

The chain recombines TRBV2 with TRBJ2-1; 9 bases fit TRBD2. CDR3 length equals 14 residues. Trimming cost V 9 bases and J 10 bases; bases outside gene matches: 13. The germline CDR1 and CDR2 sequences are SNHLY and FYNNEI. CDR3 sequence (DNA): TGTGCCAGTAGGAGCGGGGGGCAGGGAAGAGAGCAGTTCTTC. Translation gives CASRSGGQGREQFF.

This chain connects TRBV7-9 to TRBJ2-7; 9 nucleotides line up with TRBD2. V trimming: 5 bases; J trimming: 0 bases; junction bases outside the gene matches: 2. Germline lookup yields CDR1 SEHNR and CDR2 FQNEAQ (reference sequence). This CDR3 comprises 14 residues. Here the CDR3 reads CASSAGGVSYEQYF. CDR3 DNA sequence: TGTGCCAGCAGCGCGGGGGGGGTCTCCTACGAGCAGTACTTC.

The chain uses TRBV2 and TRBJ2-1, with D perhaps TRBD1 (6 bases). Germline V gene lookup returns CDR1 SNHLY and CDR2 FYNNEI. V was clipped by 1 base and J by 0 bases, with 10 bases between them. The CDR3 is 16 amino acids. CDR3 nucleotide sequence: TGTGCCAGCAGTGAAGGAACAGGGAGCTCCTACAATGAGCAGTTCTTC. Translating gives CASSEGTGSSYNEQFF.

The chain joins TRBV5-6 to TRBJ2-2, with TRBD1 matching 8 bases. CDR1 and CDR2 (germline): SGHDT, YYEEEE. The CDR3 contains 18 residues. After removal of 6 bases from V and 5 bases from J, the junction contained 18 bases not matched to a gene. CDR3 loop: CASISAAGQGVFTGELFF. The CDR3, as DNA: TGTGCCAGCATCTCCGCTGCAGGACAGGGAGTTTTTACCGGGGAGCTGTTTTTT.

The chain couples TRBV19 to TRBJ2-5, with 10 bases aligning to TRBD2. The CDR3 is 17 residues long. Germline CDR1 is LNHDA and CDR2 is SQIVND (reference sequence). The junction had 12 bases not matched to a gene; V was cut back by 7 bases and J by 1 base. The chain's CDR3 is CASNQLGLAASQETQYF. Written as DNA, the CDR3 is TGTGCCAGTAACCAACTAGGACTAGCGGCATCCCAAGAGACCCAGTACTTC.

This clone has a handful of counts. The V call is TRBV25-1, the J call TRBJ2-5, with 8 bases aligning to TRBD2. Germline trimming cut 2 bases from V and 3 bases from J; bases unmatched to any gene: 5. The germline V gene has CDR1 MGHDK and CDR2 SYGVNS. The CDR3 sequence is 15 residues long. This chain's CDR3 is CASSERTAGEETQYF. The CDR3 DNA is TGTGCCAGCAGTGAAAGGACAGCGGGGGAAGAGACCCAGTACTTC.

The chain uses TRBV28 and TRBJ2-1; 9 bases are shared with TRBD1. CDR1 MDHEN and CDR2 SYDVKM come from the germline V gene. The CDR3 consists of 18 residues. J gave up 6 bases and V 5 bases, and 17 bases lay outside the gene matches. The CDR3 DNA reads TGTGCCAGCAGTAATTACTTGGGTGGGGGACAGGGTGCCAATGAGCAGTTCTTC. Amino acid sequence: CASSNYLGGGQGANEQFF. Combining the CDR3 with reference TRBV28 and TRBJ2-1 gives the whole variable domain DVKVTQSSRYLVKRTGEKVFLECVQDMDHENMFWYRQDPGLGLRLIYFSYDVKMKEKGDIPEGYSVSREKKERFSLILESASTNQTSMYLCASSNYLGGGQGANEQFFGPGTRLTVL.

The chain uses TRBV18 and TRBJ2-5; TRBD2 matches at 8 bases. The J call may be incorrect, as the DNA end agrees better with TRBJ2-7. The CDR3 has 13 amino acids. Per the germline V gene, CDR1 is KGHSH and CDR2 is LQKENI. The CDR3, as DNA: TGTGCCAGCAATAGCGGGGCCTCCTACGAGCAGTACTTC. Protein: CASNSGASYEQYF.

V gene TRBV29-1 combines with J gene TRBJ2-7; 8 nucleotides match TRBD1. The CDR3 contains 13 residues. Germline values: CDR1 SQVTM, CDR2 ANQGSEA. V gave up 7 bases and J gave up 2 bases; unmatched junction bases: 7. CDR3 protein: CSAGTGQTYEQYF. Here the CDR3 DNA reads TGCAGCGCTGGGACAGGTCAAACCTACGAGCAGTACTTC.

This clone turned up a few times. V is TRBV6-1 and J is TRBJ1-1; possible D gene TRBD1, 6 bases. The germline V gene encodes CDR1 MNHNS and CDR2 SASEGT. Between the trimmed V and J ends, which lost 7 bases and 4 bases, there was a span of 19 bases. This CDR3 contains 15 residues. This CDR3 is CASKFLRGGSTEAFF. CDR3 in DNA: TGTGCCAGCAAATTCCTCAGGGGAGGGTCCACTGAAGCTTTCTTT.

The genes are TRBV7-8 and TRBJ2-3; D is ambiguous. This CDR3 has 13 amino acids. V gave up 5 bases and J gave up 1 base, with 7 bases separating them. Germline V CDR1 and CDR2: SGHVS, FQNEAQ. The CDR3 region has the DNA TGTGCCAGCAGCCCCCTCCGCACAGATACGCAGTATTTT. Translating it yields CASSPLRTDTQYF.

On this clone itself: Relative to the germline gene, one junction end is altered; a read error may explain this. The chain employs TRBV5-1 and TRBJ2-5; TRBD1 is a possible D gene (6 bases). The CDR3 spans 14 residues. Germline assignment: CDR1 SGHRS and CDR2 YFSETQ. CDR3 sequence (DNA): TGCGCCAGCGGCTTCGGGGACACCCAAGAGACCCAGTACTTC. It translates to CASGFGDTQETQYF.

The chain recombines TRBV7-2 with TRBJ2-5; 8 bases are shared with TRBD2. Trimming cost V 6 bases and J 10 bases; bases outside gene matches: 13. The CDR3 loop spans 14 amino acids. Germline lookup yields CDR1 SGHTA and CDR2 FQGNSA. CDR3 region: CASSPGLAGIRQYF. The CDR3 coding sequence is TGTGCCAGCAGTCCCGGACTAGCTGGTATACGCCAGTACTTC.

This clone was seen a few times. The junction and the germline gene differ at one end; a read error may be behind it. The chain combines TRBV7-9 with TRBJ2-2; no clear D gene. The germline gives CDR1 SEHNR, CDR2 FQNEAQ (reference sequence). The CDR3 covers 12 residues. The CDR3 loop is CSSSSNTGELFF. The CDR3 region has the DNA TGTTCCAGCAGCTCTAACACCGGGGAGCTGTTTTTT.

The chain couples TRBV5-5 to TRBJ2-7; 7 bases are a match to TRBD2. The CDR3 sequence is 13 residues long. V lost 5 bases, J lost 1 base, and 3 bases stayed unmatched. Germline-derived CDR1 and CDR2 are SGHKS and YYEKEE (reference sequence). The CDR3 DNA reads as TGTGCCAGCAGTCCCGGGGGGTCCTACGAGCAGTACTTC. Protein sequence: CASSPGGSYEQYF.

This clone has a single count. The V gene is TRBV27, the J gene TRBJ2-5, with D possibly TRBD1 on 6 matching bases. This CDR3 comprises 14 residues. The V gene lost 3 bases and the J gene lost 2 bases, with 10 bases spanning the gap. Germline lookup yields CDR1 MNHEY and CDR2 SMNVEV (reference sequence). CDR3 bases: TGTGCCAGCAGTTTCATGACAGGACAAGAGACCCAGTACTTC. As protein: CASSFMTGQETQYF.

The V gene is TRBV19, the J gene TRBJ1-3; D gene uncertain. The CDR3 spans 16 residues. Trimming removed 4 bases at V and 0 bases at J, with 13 bases between. Per the germline V gene, CDR1 is LNHDA and CDR2 is SQIVND (reference sequence). The CDR3 coding sequence is TGTGCCAGTAGTACAACCGGGATTGTCTCTGGAAACACCATATATTTT. Translation: CASSTTGIVSGNTIYF.

This chain joins TRBV27 and TRBJ1-4; 7 bases agree with TRBD1. The trim removed 8 bases at V and 0 bases at J, leaving 9 bases unmatched. CDR1 MNHEY and CDR2 SMNVEV come from the germline V gene (reference sequence). This CDR3 contains 16 residues. The CDR3 coding sequence is TGTGCCAGCGGGGGGACAGCCAAAGCAACTAATGAAAAACTGTTTTTT. It is translated as CASGGTAKATNEKLFF.